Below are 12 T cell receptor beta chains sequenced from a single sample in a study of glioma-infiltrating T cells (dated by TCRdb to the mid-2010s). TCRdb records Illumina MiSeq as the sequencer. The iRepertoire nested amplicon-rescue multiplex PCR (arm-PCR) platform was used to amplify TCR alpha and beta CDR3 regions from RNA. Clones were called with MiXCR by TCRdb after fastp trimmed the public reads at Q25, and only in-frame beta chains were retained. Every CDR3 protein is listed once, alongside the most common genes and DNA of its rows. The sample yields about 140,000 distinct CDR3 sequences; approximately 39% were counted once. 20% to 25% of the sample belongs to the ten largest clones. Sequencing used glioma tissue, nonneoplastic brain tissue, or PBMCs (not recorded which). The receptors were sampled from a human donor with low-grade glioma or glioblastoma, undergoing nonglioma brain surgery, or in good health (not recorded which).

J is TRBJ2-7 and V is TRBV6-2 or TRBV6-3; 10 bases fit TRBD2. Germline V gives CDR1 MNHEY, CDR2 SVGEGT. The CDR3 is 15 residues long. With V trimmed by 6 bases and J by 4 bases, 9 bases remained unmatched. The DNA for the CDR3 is TGTGCCAGCAGCCGAGGTAGCGGGAGGTCTTACGAGCAGTACTTC. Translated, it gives CASSRGSGRSYEQYF.

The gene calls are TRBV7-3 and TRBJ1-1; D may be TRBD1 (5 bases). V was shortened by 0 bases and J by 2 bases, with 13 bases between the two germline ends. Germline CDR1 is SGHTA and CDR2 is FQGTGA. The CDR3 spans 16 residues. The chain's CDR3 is CASSLTGPPHNTEAFF. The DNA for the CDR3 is TGTGCCAGCAGCTTAACGGGACCACCGCATAACACTGAAGCTTTCTTT.

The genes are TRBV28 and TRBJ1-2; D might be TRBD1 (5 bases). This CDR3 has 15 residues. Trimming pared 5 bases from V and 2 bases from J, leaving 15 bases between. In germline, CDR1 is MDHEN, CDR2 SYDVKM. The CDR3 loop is CASSTRDGSNYGYTF. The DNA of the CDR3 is TGTGCCAGCAGTACCCGGGACGGATCCAACTATGGCTACACCTTC.

CDR3 bases: TGTGCCAGCAGCGGACAGGTCTACAATCAGCCCCAGCATTTT. Protein: CASSGQVYNQPQHF. This sequence joins TRBV28 and TRBJ1-5; 7 bases are shared with TRBD1. Germline lookup yields CDR1 MDHEN and CDR2 SYDVKM. This CDR3 has 14 residues. Losses at the gene ends were 6 bases for V and 3 bases for J; bases not matched to a gene: 5.

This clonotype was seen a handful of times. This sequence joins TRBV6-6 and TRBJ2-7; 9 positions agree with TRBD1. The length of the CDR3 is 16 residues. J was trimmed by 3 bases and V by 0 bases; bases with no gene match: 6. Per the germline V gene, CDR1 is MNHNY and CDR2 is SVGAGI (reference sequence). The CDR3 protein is CASSYSLGTGNYEQYF. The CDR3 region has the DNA TGTGCCAGCAGTTACTCCTTAGGGACAGGGAACTACGAGCAGTACTTC.

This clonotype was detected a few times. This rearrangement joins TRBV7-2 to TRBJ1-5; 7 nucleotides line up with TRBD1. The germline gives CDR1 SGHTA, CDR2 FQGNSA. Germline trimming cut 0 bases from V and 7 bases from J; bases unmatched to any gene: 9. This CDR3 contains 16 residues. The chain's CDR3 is CASSLAAKGAGQPQHF. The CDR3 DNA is TGTGCCAGCAGCTTAGCGGCAAAGGGGGCAGGACAGCCCCAGCATTTT.

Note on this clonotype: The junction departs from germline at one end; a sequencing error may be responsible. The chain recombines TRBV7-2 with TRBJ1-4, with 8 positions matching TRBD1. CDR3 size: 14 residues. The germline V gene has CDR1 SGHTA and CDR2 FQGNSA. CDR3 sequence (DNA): TGTGCCGGCAGCGCTAACAGGGGGAATGAAAAACTGTTTTTT. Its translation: CAGSANRGNEKLFF.

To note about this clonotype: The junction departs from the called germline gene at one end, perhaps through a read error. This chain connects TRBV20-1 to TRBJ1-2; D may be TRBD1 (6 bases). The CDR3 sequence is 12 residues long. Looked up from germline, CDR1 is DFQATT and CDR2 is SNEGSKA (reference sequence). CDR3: CSATTGNYDYTF. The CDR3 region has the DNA TGCAGTGCTACAACAGGGAACTATGACTACACCTTC.

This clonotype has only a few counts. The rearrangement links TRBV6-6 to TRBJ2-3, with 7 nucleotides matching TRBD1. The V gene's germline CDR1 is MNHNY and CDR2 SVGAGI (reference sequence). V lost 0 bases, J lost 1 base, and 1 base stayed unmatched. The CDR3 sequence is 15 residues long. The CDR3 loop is CASSYSGTGTDTQYF. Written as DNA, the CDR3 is TGTGCCAGCAGTTACTCCGGGACAGGCACAGATACGCAGTATTTT.

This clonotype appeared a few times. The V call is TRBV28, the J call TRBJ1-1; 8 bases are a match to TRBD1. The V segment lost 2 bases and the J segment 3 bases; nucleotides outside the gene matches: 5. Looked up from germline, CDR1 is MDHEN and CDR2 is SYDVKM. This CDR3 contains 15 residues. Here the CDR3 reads CASSLTPGGYTEAFF. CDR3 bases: TGTGCCAGCAGTTTAACCCCAGGGGGCTACACTGAAGCTTTCTTT.

The CDR3 protein is CAISGDGANYGYTF. In DNA, the CDR3 is TGTGCCATCAGTGGGGACGGAGCTAACTATGGCTACACCTTC. The chain has TRBV10-3 and TRBJ1-2; TRBD1 is a possible D gene (5 bases). This CDR3 spans 14 amino acids. Germline V CDR1 and CDR2: ENHRY, SYGVKD. V lost 4 bases and J lost 0, with 9 bases in between.

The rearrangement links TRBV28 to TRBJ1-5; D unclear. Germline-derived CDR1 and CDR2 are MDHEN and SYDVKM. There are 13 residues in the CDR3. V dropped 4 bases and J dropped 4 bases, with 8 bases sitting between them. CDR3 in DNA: TGTGCCAGCAGTTGGGTTAGAAATCAGCCCCAGCATTTT. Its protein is CASSWVRNQPQHF.